The T cell receptor beta chain described here comes from a study of breast tumors, draining lymph nodes, adjacent tissues. TCRdb processed the multiplex PCR reads anew with MiXCR; each CDR3 protein has one entry. The sample yields under 250,000 distinct CDR3 sequences, around 32% seen once. The lymph nodes were axillary draining lymph nodes from breast cancer patients. CDR1 is MNHEY and CDR2 is SVGEGT in the germline V gene. J was trimmed by 5 bases and V by 0 bases; bases with no gene match: 9. This CDR3 spans 16 amino acids. General study findings and limits: That most tumor T cells come from lymph nodes remained unproven.

This clonotype was counted ten times or more. The antigen is not known. This rearrangement joins TRBV6-2 or TRBV6-3 to TRBJ2-7, with TRBD2 matching over 8 bases. What was sequenced was axillary lymph node tissue. The receptor was isolated from a female donor with breast cancer. Some clones in this sample may be carry-over from other donors' samples. Here the CDR3 reads CASSYSRLAGAHEQYF. For the CDR3, the DNA is TGTGCCAGCAGTTACTCGCGGCTAGCGGGTGCACACGAGCAGTACTTC.